What follows are 20 T cell receptor beta chains derived from one specimen sequenced in a study of breast tumors, draining lymph nodes, adjacent tissues. TCRdb recomputed calls from the multiplex PCR reads with MiXCR, one row per CDR3 protein. The profile shows fewer than 30,000 distinct CDR3 sequences, 60% to 75% of them singletons. Sequenced: tumor-adjacent breast tissue. The source is a female donor with breast cancer. Some clones in this sample may be carry-over from other donors' samples.

This chain connects TRBV11-3 to TRBJ2-1, with D tentatively TRBD1 (6 bases). V gave up 6 bases and J gave up 5 bases, with 17 bases separating them. In germline, CDR1 is SGHNT, CDR2 YENEEA. This CDR3 has 15 residues. In nucleotides, the CDR3 is TGTGCCAGCAGTTCCCCCGGGACACTTAACAATGAGCAGTTCTTC. This sequence encodes CASSSPGTLNNEQFF.

The chain links TRBV11-3 to TRBJ2-1; 7 positions agree with TRBD2. The CDR3 consists of 17 residues. V lost 1 base, J lost 0 bases, and 6 bases stayed unmatched. CDR1 and CDR2 (germline): SGHNT, YENEEA. The CDR3 DNA is TGTGCCAGCAGCTTAGGGGTAGCGGGTTTCTCCTACAATGAGCAGTTCTTC. Its protein is CASSLGVAGFSYNEQFF.

V and J are TRBV10-1 and TRBJ2-1, with D unclear. This CDR3 spans 14 amino acids. V lost 4 bases and J 0 bases, leaving 7 bases between the germline ends. From germline, CDR1 is WNHNN and CDR2 SYGVQD (reference sequence). The CDR3, as DNA: TGCGCCAGCAGTGGAAGGGACTCCTACAATGAGCAGTTCTTC. It encodes CASSGRDSYNEQFF.

As regards this clonotype: The junction departs from the called germline gene at one end, perhaps through a read error. The chain uses TRBV7-2 and TRBJ1-6, with D perhaps TRBD1 (6 bases). Germline-derived CDR1 and CDR2 are SGHTA and FQGNSA. The CDR3 loop spans 14 amino acids. The CDR3 DNA follows: TGTGCCAACAGCTTGGGGGCAGCGAATTCACCCCTCCACTTT. Translating it yields CANSLGAANSPLHF.

The V gene is TRBV3-1, the J gene TRBJ2-2, with TRBD2 matching 13 bases. Trimming took 5 bases from V and 5 from J; bases not matched to a gene: 8. The CDR3 contains 17 residues. Germline V gives CDR1 LGHDT, CDR2 YNNKEL (reference sequence). The CDR3 loop reads CASSSGLAGRETGELFF. Written as DNA, the CDR3 is TGTGCCAGCAGCTCGGGACTAGCGGGACGCGAAACCGGGGAGCTGTTTTTT.

The chain links TRBV6-1 to TRBJ2-7; weak D call: TRBD2 (6 bases). With 3 bases removed from V and 2 bases from J, the gap between germline ends came to 11 bases. The CDR3 runs to 14 residues. Germline CDR1 reads MNHNS; CDR2 reads SASEGT. Here the CDR3 DNA reads TGTGCCAGCAGTGACTCCGGGAGAACCTACGAGCAGTACTTC. It codes for CASSDSGRTYEQYF.

The J gene is TRBJ2-5, the V gene TRBV14; TRBD1 aligns across 7 bases. V gave up 4 bases and J gave up 4 bases; unmatched junction bases: 3. CDR3 size: 13 residues. From germline, CDR1 is SGHDN and CDR2 FVKESK. The CDR3 sequence is CASSRGQRETQYF. The CDR3 DNA is TGTGCCAGCAGCCGGGGACAGAGAGAGACCCAGTACTTC.

The CDR3 DNA is TGTGCCAGTAGTCCCACAGGGAGGGAGCAGTACTTC. It specifies CASSPTGREQYF. V usage is TRBV19 and J usage is TRBJ2-7; D may be TRBD1 or TRBD2 (6 bases each). Germline assignment: CDR1 LNHDA and CDR2 SQIVND (reference sequence). This CDR3 contains 12 residues. Trimming pared 5 bases from V and 7 bases from J, leaving 12 bases between.

Sample share makes this clonotype medium-sized (0.01 to 0.1%). The rearrangement uses TRBV15 and TRBJ1-2, with D unresolved. With 3 bases removed from V and 4 bases from J, the gap between germline ends came to 6 bases. The CDR3 sequence is 12 residues long. Germline CDR1 LNHNV, CDR2 YYDKDF (reference sequence). The CDR3 loop is CATSSYGYGYTF. The CDR3 DNA reads as TGTGCCACCAGCAGTTACGGCTATGGCTACACCTTC.

This clonotype came up a few times. This chain joins TRBV7-9 and TRBJ2-5, with D possibly being TRBD1 or TRBD2 (6 bases each). V was shortened by 5 bases and J by 2 bases, with 12 bases between the two germline ends. The CDR3 runs to 14 residues. Germline CDR1 and CDR2: SEHNR and FQNEAQ (reference sequence). The CDR3 loop is CASSIGGGQETQYF. CDR3 nucleotide sequence: TGTGCCAGCAGCATAGGAGGGGGTCAAGAGACCCAGTACTTC.

This chain joins TRBV10-3 and TRBJ2-7; TRBD1 is a possible D gene (6 bases). The V and J ends lost 2 bases and 0 bases respectively, with 14 bases between them. This CDR3 has 16 amino acids. Germline-derived CDR1 and CDR2 are ENHRY and SYGVKD. CDR3 sequence reads: CAISERLGGSSYEQYF. The CDR3 nucleotides read TGTGCCATCAGTGAGCGGTTAGGGGGATCCTCCTACGAGCAGTACTTC.

This clonotype is a singleton in its sample. This rearrangement joins TRBV20-1 to TRBJ2-5; tentatively, D is TRBD2 (6 bases). This CDR3 has 11 amino acids. From germline, CDR1 is DFQATT and CDR2 SNEGSKA (reference sequence). With 7 bases removed from V and 7 bases from J, the gap between germline ends came to 13 bases. The CDR3 here is CSGLGFGTQYF. CDR3 in DNA: TGCAGTGGACTAGGGTTTGGGACCCAGTACTTC.

This clonotype was counted only a few times. The V call is TRBV19, the J call TRBJ2-3; D is ambiguous. Germline CDR1 LNHDA, CDR2 SQIVND (reference sequence). The CDR3 is 13 amino acids. V lost 4 bases to trimming and J lost 6 bases, with 11 bases between them. CDR3: CASSTGPLDTQYF. The CDR3 nucleotides read TGTGCCAGTAGTACAGGCCCTCTCGATACGCAGTATTTT.

The chain carries TRBV5-5 and TRBJ1-2; D perhaps matches TRBD1 (6 bases). The CDR3 loop spans 15 amino acids. V shed 0 bases and J shed 8 bases, with 17 bases lying between them. Germline V CDR1 and CDR2: SGHKS, YYEKEE (reference sequence). The CDR3 DNA is TGTGCCAGCAGCTTGGCCTCTACAGGGCTCTTCGGCTACACCTTC. It codes for CASSLASTGLFGYTF.

By share, this clonotype ranks as medium-sized. The chain combines TRBV12-3 or TRBV12-4 with TRBJ2-5, with D hard to call. Trimming pared 3 bases from V and 7 bases from J, leaving 9 bases between. The CDR3 covers 12 residues. The CDR3 DNA sequence: TGTGCCAGCAGTTTGATTCCCGGGACCCAGTACTTC. Amino acid sequence: CASSLIPGTQYF.

V and J are TRBV20-1 and TRBJ2-5; TRBD2 aligns across 7 bases. The J segment lost 8 bases and the V segment lost 1 base, leaving 13 bases of the junction unmatched. The CDR3 spans 15 residues. Per germline, CDR1 DFQATT and CDR2 SNEGSKA (reference sequence). The CDR3 sequence is CSARVDAGAKGTQYF. CDR3 coding DNA: TGCAGTGCTAGAGTGGATGCGGGAGCGAAAGGAACCCAGTACTTC.

CDR3 residues: CSARDTQGAQGYTF. The DNA for the CDR3 is TGCAGTGCTAGAGATACACAGGGGGCTCAGGGCTACACCTTC. V is TRBV20-1 and J is TRBJ1-2; 9 bases are a match to TRBD1. Germline V gene data show CDR1 as DFQATT and CDR2 as SNEGSKA (reference sequence). The CDR3 covers 14 residues. V lost 0 bases to trimming and J lost 8 bases; unmatched junction nucleotides: 7.

The count of this clonotype is one. The V gene is TRBV20-1, the J gene TRBJ2-7, with D maybe TRBD2 (6 bases). Between the trimmed V and J ends, which lost 4 bases and 3 bases, there was a span of 10 bases. Germline values: CDR1 DFQATT, CDR2 SNEGSKA (reference sequence). The CDR3 is 12 amino acids. CDR3 protein: CSAIMGGYEQYF. DNA for the CDR3: TGCAGTGCTATCATGGGAGGCTACGAGCAGTACTTC.

Within the sample, this clonotype is medium-sized. The rearrangement links TRBV9 to TRBJ1-5, with D perhaps TRBD1 (5 bases). Germline assignment: CDR1 SGDLS and CDR2 YYNGEE. There are 15 residues in the CDR3. V lost 1 base to trimming and J lost 1 base, with 9 bases between them. CDR3: CASSVSGESNQPQHF. Here the CDR3 DNA reads TGTGCCAGCAGCGTATCGGGGGAAAGCAATCAGCCCCAGCATTTT.

This clonotype was seen a single time. V and J are TRBV28 and TRBJ2-7; a weak D match, TRBD2 (6 bases). The V end was cut by 10 bases, the J end by 6 bases, with 25 bases between. Looked up from germline, CDR1 is MDHEN and CDR2 is SYDVKM. CDR3 length: 15 residues. The CDR3 DNA follows: TGTGCCACCCGCTATTCCGGGACTGGAGAAGGCGAGCAGTACTTC. It specifies CATRYSGTGEGEQYF.